These 10 T cell receptor beta chains were sequenced from one sample in a study of technical replicates of blood from a few donors (dated by TCRdb to between 2016 and 2019). The library was produced with the immunoSEQ multiplex PCR assay. TCRdb carries this immuneACCESS record with in-frame sequences only. Its versions omit some clonotypes, under half of them owing to an unresolved V gene in the studies checked, with the rest unexplained. For this sample the table gives tens of thousands of clones, of which nearly 96% were detected only once. The top ten hold 0.37% of the sample. The sample consisted of T cells isolated from PBMCs. These TCRs come from a human donor in good health.

The CDR3 region has the DNA TGTGCCAGCAGCCTAGGGACAGGGTCTTGGACTGAAGCTTTCTTT. Translating it yields CASSLGTGSWTEAFF. The chain carries TRBV28 and TRBJ1-1, with TRBD1 identical over 9 bases. V was clipped by 6 bases and J by 5 bases; unmatched bases: 10. There are 15 residues in the CDR3. Looked up from germline, CDR1 is MDHEN and CDR2 is SYDVKM.

The V gene is TRBV6-5, the J gene TRBJ2-3; D not resolved. Trimming cost V 10 bases and J 6 bases, with 8 bases left between them. The CDR3 has 10 amino acids. Germline-derived CDR1 and CDR2 are MNHEY and SVGAGI. CDR3 coding DNA: TGTGCCACTACGAGGGATACGCAGTATTTT. Translated, it gives CATTRDTQYF.

The chain has TRBV7-2 and TRBJ1-1, with 8 positions matching TRBD1. Germline loops: CDR1 SGHTA, CDR2 FQGNSA. With V trimmed by 5 bases and J by 6 bases, 11 bases remained unmatched. CDR3 length: 15 amino acids. As DNA, the CDR3 is TGTGCCAGCAGCACCCATGGACAGGGTTATTCTGAAGCTTTCTTT. Amino acid sequence: CASSTHGQGYSEAFF.

The V gene is TRBV14, the J gene TRBJ1-2, with D perhaps TRBD1 (5 bases). The ends were cut back, 4 bases at V and 3 bases at J, with 12 bases in the middle. Germline values: CDR1 SGHDN, CDR2 FVKESK. This CDR3 has 14 amino acids. CDR3 loop: CASSPLTVDYGYTF. In DNA form, the CDR3 reads TGTGCCAGCAGCCCACTGACAGTCGACTATGGCTACACCTTC.

The chain is built from TRBV27 and TRBJ1-5; no firm D call. Germline CDR1 and CDR2: MNHEY and SMNVEV (reference sequence). V gave up 0 bases and J gave up 7 bases, with 13 bases separating them. The CDR3 consists of 15 residues. The CDR3 coding sequence is TGTGCCAGCAGTTTATCGTATGGTTTTGGCCAGCCCCAGCATTTT. Translated, it gives CASSLSYGFGQPQHF.

This rearrangement joins TRBV5-1 to TRBJ2-7; the match to TRBD2 covers 13 bases. V dropped 5 bases and J dropped 0; count of bases not matched to a gene: 8. Germline V gene sequence: CDR1 SGHRS, CDR2 YFSETQ. The CDR3 spans 17 residues. The CDR3 region has the DNA TGCGCCAGCAGTACCGGGACTAGCGGGGCCCCCTCCTACGAGCAGTACTTC. As protein: CASSTGTSGAPSYEQYF.

CDR3 sequence (DNA): TGTGCCAGCAGCGATAGGACAGAAATGAACACTGAAGCTTTCTTT. Its translation is CASSDRTEMNTEAFF. The chain uses TRBV5-4 and TRBJ1-1; possible D gene TRBD1, 6 bases. CDR3 length equals 15 residues. The ends were cut back, 4 bases at V and 0 bases at J, with 13 bases in the middle. Germline V gene data show CDR1 as SGHNT and CDR2 as YYREEE (reference sequence).

The rearrangement joins TRBV7-9 to TRBJ2-2; the match to TRBD2 covers 10 bases. This CDR3 spans 15 amino acids. The trim removed 8 bases at V and 7 bases at J, leaving 10 bases unmatched. Germline V gene sequence: CDR1 SEHNR, CDR2 FQNEAQ (reference sequence). The CDR3 DNA is TGTGCCAGCCCCAGCCTAGCGGGAGCGGTCGGGGAGCTGTTTTTT. It translates to CASPSLAGAVGELFF.

The V and J genes are TRBV5-1 and TRBJ2-7; 13 nucleotides agree with TRBD2. The CDR3 runs 17 residues. J gave up 0 bases and V 4 bases, and 7 bases lay outside the gene matches. Germline V gives CDR1 SGHRS, CDR2 YFSETQ. CDR3 protein: CASSPETSGRPSYEQYF. CDR3 nucleotides: TGCGCCAGCAGCCCCGAGACTAGCGGGAGGCCCTCCTACGAGCAGTACTTC.

The CDR3 sequence: CATPDRGYEQFF. CDR3 in DNA: TGTGCCACCCCTGACAGGGGTTATGAGCAGTTCTTC. The chain combines TRBV2 with TRBJ2-1; 8 bases match TRBD1. Per germline, CDR1 SNHLY and CDR2 FYNNEI. Unmatched junction bases numbered 7, after V lost 10 bases and J lost 8 bases. The CDR3 runs 12 residues.